This T cell receptor (beta chain) was retrieved from a study of regulatory T cells in long-lasting Graves disease. On the study more broadly: Those with persistent Graves' disease had received antithyroid drugs for over 5 years with positive TSH receptor antibodies.

From germline, CDR1 is SGHTA and CDR2 FQGNSA. The CDR3 consists of 15 residues. The trim removed 3 bases at V and 3 bases at J, leaving 4 bases unmatched. About this clonotype: Its antigen is undetermined.

Study-wide findings and caveats: Patients with persistent disease shared fewer than 3,500 public clonotypes, outpacing the approximately 920 shared by new patients. Persistent Graves' patients possessed reduced TCR diversity relative to recently diagnosed ones.

Indicated time point: persistent/refractory GD, antithyroid drugs over 5 years with positive TRAb. Construction of the TCR library relied on RNA isolated from PBMCs. The patients included were those that came from an endocrinology department in Xi'an, China. Both iRepertoire HTBI primers and Arm-PCR of CDR3 regions were used to build the TCR beta libraries. TCRdb re-called the multiplex PCR reads with MiXCR, one entry per CDR3 protein. Of roughly 500,000 distinct CDR3 sequences in the sample, 20% to 25% were seen once. The chain joins TRBV7-2 to TRBJ2-1; 8 bases fit TRBD2. The sequence was obtained from a female donor with Graves disease. The sample in question was peripheral blood mononuclear cells (PBMCs), obtained when the disease was refractory, from a patient treated with antithyroid drugs. CDR3 amino acids: CASSLWTSSYNEQFF. For the CDR3, the DNA is TGTGCCAGCAGCTTGTGGACTAGCAGCTACAATGAGCAGTTCTTC. The variable domain in full, with the rest retrieved from reference TRBV7-2 and TRBJ2-1, is GAGVSQSPSNKVTEKGKDVELRCDPISGHTALYWYRQSLGQGLEFLIYFQGNSAPDKSGLPSDRFSAERTGGSVSTLTIQRTQQEDSAVYLCASSLWTSSYNEQFFGPGTRLTVL.